Each of the 10 T cell receptor beta chains below was sequenced from the same sample in a study of shared clonotypes between healthy human individuals. The protocol was immunoSEQ multiplex PCR, while the TCRdb copy is restricted to in-frame clones and leaves out a portion. This sample has about 680,000 clones, with about 91% found just once. Naive CD8 cells comprised CD45RO-negative, CCR7-positively selected cells, excluding terminally differentiated effector memory CD45RA+ cells. Sequenced input: naive CD8+ T cells sorted from blood. Receptors originate from a young man in good health.

The chain combines TRBV7-9 with TRBJ2-7; 8 nucleotides line up with TRBD2. The CDR3 length is 15 residues. Germline CDR1 reads SEHNR; CDR2 reads FQNEAQ (reference sequence). V gave up 5 bases and J gave up 7 bases; unmatched junction bases: 13. The CDR3 spells CASSQLGGRLGEQYF. DNA for the CDR3: TGTGCCAGCAGCCAGCTGGGCGGGAGGCTCGGTGAGCAGTACTTC. Variable domain in full (rest from reference TRBV7-9 and TRBJ2-7): DTGVSQNPRHKITKRGQNVTFRCDPISEHNRLYWYRQTLGQGPEFLTYFQNEAQLEKSRLLSDRFSAERPKGSFSTLEIQRTEQGDSAMYLCASSQLGGRLGEQYFGPGTRLTVT.

The chain combines TRBV27 with TRBJ1-5, with D possibly matching TRBD1 (6 bases). Germline CDR1 is MNHEY and CDR2 is SMNVEV (reference sequence). Trimming shortened V by 2 bases and J by 5 bases, and 13 bases separated the two germline ends. This CDR3 is built from 15 residues. The CDR3 nucleotides are TGTGCCAGCAGTTTAGGCACAGGGTCCCATCAGCCCCAGCATTTT. Translation gives CASSLGTGSHQPQHF.

The chain is built from TRBV6-4 and TRBJ2-3; 9 bases match TRBD2. Germline lookup yields CDR1 MRHNA and CDR2 SNTAGT. Trimming took 4 bases from V and 4 from J; bases not matched to a gene: 3. CDR3 length: 14 amino acids. The CDR3 region has the DNA TGTGCCAGCAGTGGACTAGCGGTCTCAGATACGCAGTATTTT. Protein sequence: CASSGLAVSDTQYF.

V is TRBV28 and J is TRBJ1-2, with 8 bases fitting TRBD1. This CDR3 has 16 residues. Germline CDR1 reads MDHEN; CDR2 reads SYDVKM. V gave up 5 bases and J gave up 3 bases; unmatched junction bases: 11. The DNA for the CDR3 is TGTGCCAGCAGTCCAGGACTTCAGGGGGCAGACTATGGCTACACCTTC. It translates to CASSPGLQGADYGYTF.

The V and J genes are TRBV29-1 and TRBJ1-1, with 7 bases matching TRBD1. CDR3 size: 14 residues. From germline, CDR1 is SQVTM and CDR2 ANQGSEA. V lost 5 bases and J lost 3; bases outside the gene matches: 9. The CDR3 nucleotides are TGCAGCGTTCCCCAGGGGGTCTCGGACACTGAAGCTTTCTTT. This translates into CSVPQGVSDTEAFF.

V gene TRBV11-2 combines with J gene TRBJ2-5; 9 bases map to TRBD1. The trim removed 5 bases at V and 4 bases at J, leaving 11 bases unmatched. This CDR3 is built from 16 residues. The germline CDR1 and CDR2 sequences are SGHAT and FQNNGV. The CDR3 is CASSPRDREIIETQYF. In DNA, the CDR3 is TGTGCCAGCAGCCCGCGGGACAGGGAGATAATAGAGACCCAGTACTTC.

The rearrangement joins TRBV7-9 to TRBJ2-2, with D uncertain. Germline V gene data show CDR1 as SEHNR and CDR2 as FQNEAQ (reference sequence). The CDR3 contains 15 residues. V shed 1 base and J shed 0 bases, with 6 bases lying between them. In nucleotides, the CDR3 is TGTGCCAGCAGCTTAGTCAGAGCGAACACCGGGGAGCTGTTTTTT. Translated, it gives CASSLVRANTGELFF.

The rearrangement links TRBV19 to TRBJ2-7; TRBD1 aligns across 7 bases. The junction had 10 bases not matched to a gene; V was cut back by 6 bases and J by 5 bases. This CDR3 spans 14 amino acids. Looked up from germline, CDR1 is LNHDA and CDR2 is SQIVND (reference sequence). The CDR3 DNA is TGTGCCAGTAGCGCACAGGGGTTCTTGAACGAGCAGTACTTC. Amino acids: CASSAQGFLNEQYF.

This chain links TRBV7-8 with TRBJ2-1, with 7 bases aligning to TRBD2. CDR1 SGHVS and CDR2 FQNEAQ come from the germline V gene. V trimming: 2 bases; J trimming: 5 bases; junction bases outside the gene matches: 15. The CDR3 runs to 18 residues. DNA of the CDR3: TGTGCCAGCAGCTTATCGATTGCACTAGCGCTCCTTAACAATGAGCAGTTCTTC. Its translation: CASSLSIALALLNNEQFF. Looking up the rest from reference TRBV7-8 and TRBJ2-1 gives the full variable domain: GAGVSQSPRYKVAKRGQDVALRCDPISGHVSLFWYQQALGQGPEFLTYFQNEAQLDKSGLPSDRFFAERPEGSVSTLKIQRTQQEDSAVYLCASSLSIALALLNNEQFFGPGTRLTVL.

The chain links TRBV6-5 to TRBJ2-7; perhaps TRBD2 as D (5 bases). Trimming took off 10 bases at V and 2 bases at J, with 18 bases between the two ends. Germline V gene sequence: CDR1 MNHEY, CDR2 SVGAGI. The CDR3 is made up of 14 amino acids. The CDR3 DNA reads as TGTGCCACCGAAAGCCGGGATCCAACCTACGAGCAGTACTTC. Protein product: CATESRDPTYEQYF.